These T cell receptor beta chains were read from a single sample in a study of PD-1 blockade in mismatch repair-deficient tumors. Measured with immunoSEQ multiplex PCR; TCRdb has only the in-frame clones, and not every one. The sample includes approximately 17,000 clones, approximately 84% of them seen just once. The material was PBMCs, obtained about 22 weeks after starting pembrolizumab. The receptors come from an adult with mismatch repair-deficient cancer. Each CDR3 is given with its conserved first and last residue. Fields, in order: clone size, V gene, J gene, D gene, CDR3 DNA, CDR3 protein. A D gene is named only where the DNA matches it firmly. Size is omitted from some rows. Given values are once, few, many or a class for expanded clones.

>NA|TRBV28|TRBJ2-1|TRBD1
TGTGCCAGCAACCGTGGGACAGGGGGCTGGGAACAGTTCTTC
CASNRGTGGWEQFF
>once|TRBV7-2|TRBJ2-3|TRBD2
TGTGCCAGCAGCATAATTCTTCTAGCGGGAGGGGGGACAGATACGCAGTATTTT
CASSIILLAGGGTDTQYF
>once|TRBV5-1|TRBJ2-7|TRBD1
TGCGCCAGCTGTTGGACAGGCGACTCCTACGAGCAGTACTTC
CASCWTGDSYEQYF
>NA|TRBV2|TRBJ2-5|NA
TGTGCCAGCCCGGGGGGAGGGGGAGGGGCCCAAGAGACCCAGTACTTC
CASPGGGGGAQETQYF
>NA|TRBV6-5|TRBJ2-7|NA
TGTGCCAGCAGTTACACGACAGGTGGCGAGCAGTACTTC
CASSYTTGGEQYF
>NA|TRBV6-6|TRBJ1-2|NA
TGTGCCACCACAGGGCCCTCGTTAACTAACTATGGCTACACCTTC
CATTGPSLTNYGYTF
>NA|TRBV5-1|TRBJ2-7|TRBD2
TGCGCCAGCAGCTTGGTTACTAGCGGGAGCTACGAGCAGTACTTC
CASSLVTSGSYEQYF
>NA|TRBV7-6|TRBJ2-5|NA
TGTGCCAGCAGCTTAGCGGGGCAACAGCAGGAGACCCAGTACTTC
CASSLAGQQQETQYF
>NA|TRBV28|TRBJ2-7|TRBD1
TGTGCCAGCGGCGGACAGGGGGCCCACGAGCAGTACTTC
CASGGQGAHEQYF
>NA|TRBV27|TRBJ1-5|TRBD1
TGTGCCACCTCAGACAGGGGAGGTCAGCCCCAGCATTTT
CATSDRGGQPQHF
>few|TRBV19|TRBJ2-7|TRBD1
TGTGCCAGTAGTATTTGGACAGGGGGCGAATGGGCCTACGAGCAGTACTTC
CASSIWTGGEWAYEQYF
>NA|TRBV30|TRBJ2-1|TRBD2
TGTGCCTGGAGTGGTGCTAGCGGGAGTCTTGTGTCGGGTGAGCAGTTCTTC
CAWSGASGSLVSGEQFF
>NA|TRBV27|TRBJ1-1|NA
TGTGCCAGCAGTTTGTACAGCATGAACACTGAAGCTTTCTTT
CASSLYSMNTEAFF
>NA|TRBV6-5|TRBJ1-2|NA
TGTGCCAGCAGTTACGTGGCGGGATATGGCTACACCTTC
CASSYVAGYGYTF
>NA|TRBV11-3|TRBJ2-5|TRBD2
TGTGCCAGCAGCTTAGGTAGCGGGACCCGCCAAGAGACCCAGTACTTC
CASSLGSGTRQETQYF
>NA|TRBV5-4|TRBJ2-7|TRBD1
TGTGCCAGCACCGAGGCCCCGACAGGGGTCCTCTACGAGCAGTACTTC
CASTEAPTGVLYEQYF
>NA|TRBV27|TRBJ2-7|TRBD2
TGTGCCAGCAGTCCGAGCGGGAGTCCCTACGAGCAGTACTTC
CASSPSGSPYEQYF
>NA|TRBV6-5|TRBJ2-3|TRBD2
TGTGCCGTCAGGGTAGCGGGAGCCACAGATACGCAGTATTTT
CAVRVAGATDTQYF
>NA|TRBV28|TRBJ1-1|NA
TGTGCCAGCAGTTTATACCGGACAGACACTGAAGCTTTCTTT
CASSLYRTDTEAFF
>few|TRBV10-3|TRBJ2-7|NA
TGTGCCATCAGTGAGACAGGGGGAGGGTACGAGCAGTACTTC
CAISETGGGYEQYF
>once|TRBV6-1|TRBJ1-5|NA
TGTGCCAGCAGTGCCGGGTTGAGTCAGCCCCAGCATTTT
CASSAGLSQPQHF
>once|TRBV27|TRBJ2-5|NA
TGTGCCAGCAGTAGGCGGGTGGAGCAGACCCAGTACTTC
CASSRRVEQTQYF
>NA|TRBV5-1|TRBJ2-3|TRBD2
TGCGCCAGCAGCTTCGGGGGAGGGCAAACAGATACGCAGTATTTT
CASSFGGGQTDTQYF